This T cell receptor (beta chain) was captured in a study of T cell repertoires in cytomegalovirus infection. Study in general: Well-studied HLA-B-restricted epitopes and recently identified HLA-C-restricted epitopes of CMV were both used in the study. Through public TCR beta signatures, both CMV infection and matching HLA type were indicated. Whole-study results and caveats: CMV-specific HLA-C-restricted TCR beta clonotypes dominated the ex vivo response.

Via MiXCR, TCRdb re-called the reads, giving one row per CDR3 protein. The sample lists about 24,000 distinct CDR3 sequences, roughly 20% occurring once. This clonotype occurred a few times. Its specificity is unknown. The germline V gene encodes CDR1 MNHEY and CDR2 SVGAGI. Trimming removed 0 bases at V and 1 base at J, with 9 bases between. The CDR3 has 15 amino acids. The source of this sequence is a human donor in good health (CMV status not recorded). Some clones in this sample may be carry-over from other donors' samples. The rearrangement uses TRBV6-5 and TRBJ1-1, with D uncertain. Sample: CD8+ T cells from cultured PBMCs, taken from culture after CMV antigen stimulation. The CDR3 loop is CASSYSAATNTEAFF. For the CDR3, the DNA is TGTGCCAGCAGTTACTCGGCAGCGACGAACACTGAAGCTTTCTTT.